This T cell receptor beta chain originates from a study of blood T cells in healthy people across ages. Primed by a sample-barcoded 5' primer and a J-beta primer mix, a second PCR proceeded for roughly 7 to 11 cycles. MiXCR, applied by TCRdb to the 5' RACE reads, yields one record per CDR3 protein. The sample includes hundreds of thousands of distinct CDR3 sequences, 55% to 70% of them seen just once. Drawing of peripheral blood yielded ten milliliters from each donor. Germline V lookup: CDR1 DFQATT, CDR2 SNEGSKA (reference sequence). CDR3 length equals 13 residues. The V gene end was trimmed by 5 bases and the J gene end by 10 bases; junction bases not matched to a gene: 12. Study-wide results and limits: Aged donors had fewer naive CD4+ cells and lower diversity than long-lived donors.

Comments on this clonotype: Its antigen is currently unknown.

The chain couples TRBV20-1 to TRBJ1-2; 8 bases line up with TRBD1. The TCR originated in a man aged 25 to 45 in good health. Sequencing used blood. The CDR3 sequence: CSAAQGARSNYTF. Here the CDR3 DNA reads TGCAGTGCTGCTCAGGGGGCGCGGTCTAACTACACCTTC.